Below, 15 T cell receptor beta chains from the same sample are listed, as sequenced in a study of tumor-infiltrating lymphocytes in localized non-small cell lung cancer. Generated by immunoSEQ multiplex PCR, the TCRdb table keeps only in-frame clones and is missing some. Of some 17,000 clones listed, around 80% are singletons. Sequencing input: uninvolved lung tissue not adjacent to the tumor. The receptor source for this set is a human donor with non-small cell lung cancer.

The gene calls are TRBV7-2 and TRBJ2-1, with D perhaps given as TRBD1 or TRBD2 (6 bases each). The V gene's germline CDR1 is SGHTA and CDR2 FQGNSA. The CDR3 has 15 amino acids. Trimming stripped 5 bases from V and 4 bases from J, with 15 bases between. The CDR3 is CASSLLVGGYNEQFF. CDR3 nucleotide sequence: TGTGCCAGCAGCCTCCTTGTAGGGGGGTACAATGAGCAGTTCTTC.

This sequence joins TRBV14 and TRBJ1-4; D ambiguous. Trimming took 0 bases from V and 13 from J, leaving 12 bases between them. Germline V gene sequence: CDR1 SGHDN, CDR2 FVKESK. The CDR3 has 13 amino acids. In DNA form, the CDR3 reads TGTGCCAGCAGCCAAGATTCGGCAGGTTCACTGTTTTTT. It is translated as CASSQDSAGSLFF.

This chain uses TRBV28 with TRBJ1-2; unclear D gene. V lost 8 bases and J 5 bases, leaving 9 bases between the germline ends. Germline V lookup: CDR1 MDHEN, CDR2 SYDVKM. This CDR3 region has 11 residues. Written as DNA, the CDR3 is TGTGCCAGCTCCACGGGGTATGGCTACACCTTC. Protein sequence: CASSTGYGYTF.

This chain connects TRBV25-1 to TRBJ1-1; possible D gene TRBD1, 6 bases. V lost 3 bases, J lost 3 bases, and 11 bases lay in between. Looked up from germline, CDR1 is MGHDK and CDR2 is SYGVNS. The CDR3 consists of 14 residues. CDR3 in DNA: TGTGCCAGCAGTGAGGGACAAGGTTACACTGAAGCTTTCTTT. This translates into CASSEGQGYTEAFF. The whole variable domain, filled in from reference TRBV25-1 and TRBJ1-1, reads EADIYQTPRYLVIGTGKKITLECSQTMGHDKMYWYQQDPGMELHLIHYSYGVNSTEKGDLSSESTVSRIRTEHFPLTLESARPSHTSQYLCASSEGQGYTEAFFGQGTRLTVV.

The rearrangement uses TRBV7-2 and TRBJ2-1, with D perhaps TRBD1 or TRBD2 (5 bases each). This CDR3 region has 15 residues. Deletions cut 2 bases from V and 0 bases from J, with 8 bases between. The germline gives CDR1 SGHTA, CDR2 FQGNSA. Here the CDR3 reads CASSLSGASYNEQFF. The CDR3 DNA sequence: TGTGCCAGCAGCTTATCCGGGGCCTCCTACAATGAGCAGTTCTTC.

The chain carries TRBV27 and TRBJ2-7; possibly TRBD1 or TRBD2 for D (5 bases each). Trimming cost V 6 bases and J 1 base, with 16 bases left between them. This CDR3 is built from 15 residues. Germline loops: CDR1 MNHEY, CDR2 SMNVEV (reference sequence). The CDR3 spells CASSWTGTRSYEQYF. The CDR3 nucleotides read TGTGCCAGCAGCTGGACGGGGACCCGATCCTACGAGCAGTACTTC.

J is TRBJ1-2 and V is TRBV28; the D is unclear. V lost 2 bases and J lost 8, with 6 bases in between. The CDR3 length is 11 residues. Germline V gene lookup returns CDR1 MDHEN and CDR2 SYDVKM. The CDR3: CASSLRSGYTF. The CDR3 coding sequence is TGTGCCAGCAGTTTAAGATCCGGCTACACCTTC.

This clone turned up a few times. The rearrangement links TRBV28 to TRBJ2-7; a possible D gene is TRBD1 (5 bases). Trimming removed 5 bases from V and 0 bases from J, with 14 bases in between. Germline lookup yields CDR1 MDHEN and CDR2 SYDVKM. This CDR3 spans 15 amino acids. The CDR3 sequence is CASSPRQFFSYEQYF. CDR3 DNA: TGTGCCAGCAGTCCCCGACAGTTTTTCTCCTACGAGCAGTACTTC.

V usage is TRBV6-5 and J usage is TRBJ2-7; D uncertain. The germline CDR1 and CDR2 sequences are MNHEY and SVGAGI. The CDR3 contains 13 residues. V gave up 0 bases and J gave up 4 bases, with 7 bases separating them. CDR3 DNA: TGTGCCAGCAGTTACTCGATGGGGTACGAGCAGTACTTC. Encoded protein: CASSYSMGYEQYF.

The V and J genes are TRBV7-2 and TRBJ2-1; no clear D. From germline, CDR1 is SGHTA and CDR2 FQGNSA. CDR3 length: 12 residues. Trimming removed 3 bases at V and 7 bases at J, with 7 bases between. In DNA form, the CDR3 reads TGTGCCAGCAGCTTGAACCGTAATGAGCAGTTCTTC. This gives the protein CASSLNRNEQFF.

The chain employs TRBV6-1 and TRBJ2-6; the D is unclear. V was pared by 3 bases and J by 3 bases, with 12 bases between. CDR1 is MNHNS and CDR2 is SASEGT in the germline V gene. The CDR3 covers 16 residues. This CDR3 is CASSDMGLGGANVLTF. The CDR3 coding sequence is TGTGCCAGCAGTGATATGGGGTTAGGTGGGGCCAACGTCCTGACTTTC.

This chain connects TRBV6-1 to TRBJ2-7, with a weak D call TRBD2 (6 bases). V was clipped by 1 base and J by 5 bases, with 18 bases between them. The CDR3 sequence is 16 residues long. CDR1 and CDR2 (germline): MNHNS, SASEGT. CDR3 residues: CASSEESGGGADEQYF. CDR3 nucleotide sequence: TGTGCCAGCAGTGAAGAGTCAGGTGGCGGGGCGGACGAGCAGTACTTC.

The V and J genes are TRBV28 and TRBJ2-7; D is perhaps TRBD1 (5 bases). The CDR3 spans 13 residues. V was pared by 4 bases and J by 5 bases, with 12 bases between. Germline V gene sequence: CDR1 MDHEN, CDR2 SYDVKM. The CDR3: CASSSQGVHEQYF. The CDR3 DNA reads as TGTGCCAGCAGTTCCCAGGGTGTCCACGAGCAGTACTTC.

This clone was counted a single time. The chain carries TRBV28 and TRBJ2-7; no definite D call. This CDR3 contains 15 residues. Trimming removed 5 bases from V and 0 bases from J, with 14 bases in between. Germline CDR1 reads MDHEN; CDR2 reads SYDVKM. CDR3 region: CASSPPTGLSYEQYF. In nucleotides, the CDR3 is TGTGCCAGCAGTCCCCCAACGGGCCTCTCCTACGAGCAGTACTTC. Full variable domain (rest looked up from reference TRBV28 and TRBJ2-7): DVKVTQSSRYLVKRTGEKVFLECVQDMDHENMFWYRQDPGLGLRLIYFSYDVKMKEKGDIPEGYSVSREKKERFSLILESASTNQTSMYLCASSPPTGLSYEQYFGPGTRLTVT.

V is TRBV28 and J is TRBJ1-2; D gene uncertain. This CDR3 has 13 amino acids. Germline loops: CDR1 MDHEN, CDR2 SYDVKM. Trimming pared 3 bases from V and 1 base from J, leaving 6 bases between. Written as DNA, the CDR3 is TGTGCCAGCAGTTTGCACAGTAACTATGGCTACACCTTC. This codes for CASSLHSNYGYTF.